The rows below give T cell receptor beta chains drawn from one sample of a study of sequential checkpoint blockade in melanoma. Using immunoSEQ multiplex PCR, the repertoire was profiled, and TCRdb retains in-frame clones only, with some absent. The data show approximately 4,000 clones, with about three fifths seen just once and 20% to 25% held by the top ten. The source was CD8+ T cells sorted from blood (inferred from file names), collected from a patient given nivolumab and ipilimumab in sequence. These receptors were obtained from a human donor with melanoma. Each CDR3 is given with its conserved first and last residue. The D gene is left open where the match is weak. A row's size may be missing; if present it is once, few, many or a size class.

CDR3: CASSPRRSSYEQYF
DNA: TGTGCCAGCAGTCCACGACGGAGCTCCTACGAGCAGTACTTC
V: TRBV7-6
length: 14
D: -
J: TRBJ2-7
size: -

CDR3: CASSLDGSVYYEQYF
DNA: TGTGCCAGCAGCTTAGACGGGTCCGTATACTACGAGCAGTACTTC
V: TRBV7-2
length: 15
D: -
J: TRBJ2-7
size: few

CDR3: CASSMLVLAGGPLGFEQFF
DNA: TGTGCCAGCAGCATGCTGGTCCTAGCGGGAGGTCCCTTGGGATTTGAGCAGTTCTTC
V: TRBV5-4
length: 19
D: TRBD2
J: TRBJ2-1
size: few

CDR3: CASKGQGTYEQYF
DNA: TGTGCCAGCAAGGGACAGGGAACCTACGAGCAGTACTTC
V: TRBV6-5
length: 13
D: TRBD1
J: TRBJ2-7
size: -

CDR3: CASSLGEVVGGTYEQYF
DNA: TGTGCCAGCAGCTTAGGTGAGGTGGTCGGCGGAACCTACGAGCAGTACTTC
V: TRBV11-2
length: 17
D: -
J: TRBJ2-7
size: few

CDR3: CASSLFGQGATNEKLFF
DNA: TGTGCCAGCAGCTTATTCGGGCAGGGCGCGACTAATGAAAAACTGTTTTTT
V: TRBV13
length: 17
D: -
J: TRBJ1-4
size: -

CDR3: CASSQTGAYEQYF
DNA: TGTGCCAGCAGCCAGACAGGGGCCTACGAGCAGTACTTC
V: TRBV7-2
length: 13
D: TRBD1
J: TRBJ2-7
size: -

CDR3: CASSDFYEQYF
DNA: TGCGCCAGCTCTGACTTTTACGAGCAGTACTTC
V: TRBV10-2
length: 11
D: -
J: TRBJ2-7
size: -

CDR3: CASSYLISGSEQYF
DNA: TGTGCCAGCAGTTACTTGATTAGCGGGAGCGAGCAGTACTTC
V: TRBV6-5
length: 14
D: TRBD2
J: TRBJ2-7
size: -

CDR3: CAWVDRTTYEQYF
DNA: TGTGCCTGGGTTGATAGGACAACCTACGAGCAGTACTTC
V: TRBV30
length: 13
D: -
J: TRBJ2-7
size: -

CDR3: CASSLGGPYEQYF
DNA: TGTGCCAGCAGCTTAGGGGGTCCCTACGAGCAGTACTTC
V: TRBV5-8
length: 13
D: -
J: TRBJ2-7
size: -

CDR3: CASSQLAGRYEQYF
DNA: TGCGCCAGCAGCCAATTAGCGGGGCGCTACGAGCAGTACTTC
V: TRBV4-1
length: 14
D: TRBD2
J: TRBJ2-7
size: -

CDR3: CASSAGVSPHEQYF
DNA: TGTGCCAGCAGCGCAGGGGTATCCCCCCACGAGCAGTACTTC
V: TRBV9
length: 14
D: -
J: TRBJ2-7
size: -

CDR3: CASRGTQGFGGTEAFF
DNA: TGTGCCAGTAGGGGGACCCAGGGTTTCGGGGGGACTGAAGCTTTCTTT
V: TRBV19
length: 16
D: -
J: TRBJ1-1
size: -

CDR3: CASSLLPVGGVRTEAFF
DNA: TGTGCCAGCAGCTTACTCCCGGTGGGGGGAGTGAGGACTGAAGCTTTCTTT
V: TRBV7-9
length: 17
D: -
J: TRBJ1-1
size: medium-sized

CDR3: CASSEALAGGFYEQYF
DNA: TGTGCCAGCAGTGAAGCATTAGCGGGGGGGTTCTACGAGCAGTACTTC
V: TRBV6-1
length: 16
D: TRBD2
J: TRBJ2-7
size: -

CDR3: CASSLGPSGNSEAFF
DNA: TGTGCCAGCAGTTTAGGGCCCTCGGGGAACTCTGAAGCTTTCTTT
V: TRBV11-2
length: 15
D: -
J: TRBJ1-1
size: -

CDR3: CASSIGPDLGTYEQYF
DNA: TGTGCCAGTAGTATAGGACCGGACTTGGGGACCTACGAGCAGTACTTC
V: TRBV19
length: 16
D: -
J: TRBJ2-7
size: -

CDR3: CASSLGPSGNSEAFF
DNA: TGTGCCAGCAGTTTAGGGCCCTCGGGGAACTCTGAAGCTTTCTTT
V: TRBV7-9
length: 15
D: -
J: TRBJ1-1
size: few

CDR3: CASSPGQGAMIANEKLFF
DNA: TGTGCCAGCAGCCCCGGACAGGGGGCTATGATAGCTAATGAAAAACTGTTTTTT
V: TRBV5-8
length: 18
D: TRBD1
J: TRBJ1-4
size: -

CDR3: CASSQDSSSYNEQFF
DNA: TGTGCCAGCAGCCAGGACTCAAGCTCCTACAATGAGCAGTTCTTC
V: TRBV11-3
length: 15
D: -
J: TRBJ2-1
size: -

CDR3: CASRGGNTEAFF
DNA: TGTGCCAGCAGGGGGGGGAACACTGAAGCTTTCTTT
V: TRBV4-2
length: 12
D: -
J: TRBJ1-1
size: -

CDR3: CASSHTGTSAKGQSYEQYF
DNA: TGTGCCAGCAGCCATACCGGGACTAGCGCTAAAGGGCAGTCCTACGAGCAGTACTTC
V: TRBV7-9
length: 19
D: TRBD2
J: TRBJ2-7
size: -

CDR3: CASSGPGTLNPSASGNTIYF
DNA: TGTGCCAGCAGCGGACCCGGGACTTTGAACCCTTCTGCCTCTGGAAACACCATATATTTT
V: TRBV21-1
length: 20
D: -
J: TRBJ1-3
size: -

CDR3: CASSLDQGAYEQYF
DNA: TGTGCCAGCAGCTTGGATCAAGGAGCCTACGAGCAGTACTTC
V: TRBV11-2
length: 14
D: -
J: TRBJ2-7
size: few

CDR3: CATTDRVYGYTF
DNA: TGCGCCACCACAGACAGGGTCTATGGCTACACCTTC
V: TRBV4-1
length: 12
D: TRBD1
J: TRBJ1-2
size: few

CDR3: CASRKTGGAYEQYF
DNA: TGTGCCAGCAGGAAAACAGGGGGGGCCTACGAGCAGTACTTC
V: TRBV2
length: 14
D: -
J: TRBJ2-7
size: -

CDR3: CASSSETYEQYF
DNA: TGTGCCAGCAGCTCAGAAACATACGAGCAGTACTTC
V: TRBV7-9
length: 12
D: -
J: TRBJ2-7
size: once

CDR3: CASSFETGVEGANVLTF
DNA: TGTGCCAGCAGCTTCGAGACAGGGGTAGAAGGGGCCAACGTCCTGACTTTC
V: TRBV13
length: 17
D: TRBD1
J: TRBJ2-6
size: -

CDR3: CAISSGTLYEQYF
DNA: TGTGCCATCAGTAGCGGGACCCTCTACGAGCAGTACTTC
V: TRBV10-3
length: 13
D: TRBD2
J: TRBJ2-7
size: few

CDR3: CATGHNTEAFF
DNA: TGTGCCACCGGACACAACACTGAAGCTTTCTTT
V: TRBV10-3
length: 11
D: -
J: TRBJ1-1
size: -